A selection of T cell receptor beta chains follows, all from one sample in a study of CD8+CD57+ T cells in acquired aplastic anemia. Using its own MiXCR run on the reads, TCRdb lists one record per CDR3 protein. The data contain about 120,000 distinct CDR3 sequences, 55% to 70% of them seen just once; the ten biggest clones take up about 29%. What was sequenced was sorted CD4+, CD8+, or CD8+CD57+ T cells (not recorded which) from PBMCs. These receptors all come from a human donor with aplastic anemia. The CDR3 runs from the conserved cysteine through the conserved F or W. A D gene is named only where the DNA matches it firmly. The size field is filled for only some rows; it gives once, few, many or a size class.

abundance,d_gene,j_gene,v_gene,CDR3nt,CDR3aa
.,.,TRBJ2-7,TRBV11-2,TGTGCCAGCAGCTTAGCGACCACCTCCTACGAGCAGTACTTC,CASSLATTSYEQYF
few,TRBD1,TRBJ2-3,TRBV2,TGTGCCAGCAGCGGTCCCGGGACAGGGGCAGATACGCAGTATTTT,CASSGPGTGADTQYF
.,.,TRBJ2-7,TRBV11-2,TGTGCCAGCGGCAAAGGACAAATCTCCTACGAGCAGTACTTC,CASGKGQISYEQYF
.,.,TRBJ2-3,TRBV7-3,TGTGCCAGCAGCTTAGAGGACAGCACAGATACGCAGTATTTT,CASSLEDSTDTQYF
.,.,TRBJ1-2,TRBV20-1,TGCAGTGCTAGCACAAACGGAGGGGTTAGCTACACCTTC,CSASTNGGVSYTF
.,TRBD1,TRBJ1-5,TRBV10-3,TGTGCCATCAGTCGGGACAGCTATAGCAATCAGCCCCAGCATTTT,CAISRDSYSNQPQHF
.,.,TRBJ1-1,TRBV28,TGTGCCAGCAGTCCCCCGGACAGAGACATGAACACTGAAGCTTTCTTT,CASSPPDRDMNTEAFF
.,TRBD1,TRBJ2-7,TRBV15,TGTGCCACCAGCAGAGGGACAGGGGGCATTTACGAGCAGTACTTC,CATSRGTGGIYEQYF
many,.,TRBJ2-1,TRBV4-3,TGCGCCAGCAGTCAAACGGGCAATGAGCAGTTCTTC,CASSQTGNEQFF
.,.,TRBJ2-2,TRBV2,TGTGCCAGCAGTTGGACGGAACCCAATAGCGGGGAGCTGTTTTTT,CASSWTEPNSGELFF
many,TRBD2,TRBJ2-3,TRBV7-3,TGTGCCAGCAGCAGACTAGCGGGGGACACAGATACGCAGTATTTT,CASSRLAGDTDTQYF
.,.,TRBJ2-2,TRBV2,TGTGCCAGCAGATTGGACAACTGGAACACCGGGGAGCTGTTTTTT,CASRLDNWNTGELFF
.,.,TRBJ2-1,TRBV25-1,TGTGCCAGCAGTGATCGGCTGAACAATGAGCAGTTCTTC,CASSDRLNNEQFF
.,.,TRBJ1-1,TRBV19,TGTGCCAGTAGTATGACCGGGAATATGAACACTGAAGCTTTCTTT,CASSMTGNMNTEAFF
many,TRBD2,TRBJ2-6,TRBV11-1,TGTGCCAGCAGCTTTTATCGGGAGGTCTCTGGGGCCAACGTCCTGACTTTC,CASSFYREVSGANVLTF
.,TRBD2,TRBJ2-7,TRBV6-1,TGTGCCAGCAGTGCAGGACTAGCTTCCTACGAGCAGTACTTC,CASSAGLASYEQYF
.,.,TRBJ1-5,TRBV15,TGTGCCGCCAGCAGCTCTTCGGGAGATCAGCCCCAGCATTTT,CAASSSSGDQPQHF
many,TRBD1,TRBJ2-1,TRBV5-1,TGCGCCAGCAGCTTGTACAGGGGACACAATGAGCAGTTCTTC,CASSLYRGHNEQFF
.,.,TRBJ1-2,TRBV15,TGTGCCACCAGTGGCCCGTCCGGGGGCTCCTCTGGCTATGGCTACACCTTC,CATSGPSGGSSGYGYTF
.,TRBD1,TRBJ1-5,TRBV25-1,TGTGCCACCATGGGACAGGGCGATAGCAATCAGCCCCAGCATTTT,CATMGQGDSNQPQHF
.,TRBD1,TRBJ1-3,TRBV10-3,TGTGCCGCCGGACAGGGGGCCTCTGGAAACACCATATATTTT,CAAGQGASGNTIYF
many,.,TRBJ2-1,TRBV4-3,TGCGCCAGCAGCCAAGAGGACGCGGTAAACAATGAGCAGTTCTTC,CASSQEDAVNNEQFF
once,TRBD2,TRBJ2-3,TRBV2,TGTGCCAGCAGTTACGACGGAGCGGGAGGGTTTTCAGATACGCAGTATTTT,CASSYDGAGGFSDTQYF
.,.,TRBJ2-7,TRBV9,TGTGCCAGCAGCGCGGGACTCGATGGGTACGAGCAGTACTTC,CASSAGLDGYEQYF
once,.,TRBJ1-2,TRBV20-1,TGCAGTGCCCCTACTTTGGGTTCGTCTGGCTACACCTTC,CSAPTLGSSGYTF
.,.,TRBJ1-2,TRBV5-3,TGTGCCAGCAGGGCCGGGAACTATGGCTACACCTTC,CASRAGNYGYTF
.,TRBD1,TRBJ2-7,TRBV9,TGTGCCAGCACCAAAGGGACAGGGAGCTCCTACGAGCAGTACTTC,CASTKGTGSSYEQYF
.,TRBD1,TRBJ2-1,TRBV10-3,TGTGCCATCAGCACTCGGGACAGGGGGCCCGATGAGCAGTTCTTC,CAISTRDRGPDEQFF
few,TRBD1,TRBJ1-3,TRBV2,TGTGCCAGCAGTGCCTCGACAGGGGTCGGAAACACCATATATTTT,CASSASTGVGNTIYF
many,TRBD1,TRBJ2-7,TRBV6-5,TGTGCCAGCAGTTATGGGACAGGGGGGGACGAGCAGTACTTC,CASSYGTGGDEQYF
.,TRBD2,TRBJ2-3,TRBV5-4,TGTGCCAGCAGCTTGGCTAGTAGCGGGGCCCTCACAGATACGCAGTATTTT,CASSLASSGALTDTQYF
once,TRBD1,TRBJ1-2,TRBV10-2,TGCGCCAGCAGCTGGACAGGGGTTGACTATGGCTACACCTTC,CASSWTGVDYGYTF
few,.,TRBJ1-2,TRBV24-1,TGTGCCACCAGTGACCGGGACGGCGAAACCTATGGCTACACCTTC,CATSDRDGETYGYTF
.,.,TRBJ1-1,TRBV19,TGTGCCAGTAGTAGCCTGCTGAACACTGAAGCTTTCTTT,CASSSLLNTEAFF
once,.,TRBJ1-6,TRBV15,TGTGCCACCAGCAGCCTCAATTCACCCCTCCACTTT,CATSSLNSPLHF
.,.,TRBJ2-7,TRBV7-2,TGTGCCACAGATCCTCGGGGCCCCTACGAGCAGTACTTC,CATDPRGPYEQYF
few,.,TRBJ2-7,TRBV20-1,TGCAGTGCTAGTAGAGGCGCGAGCTCCTACGAGCAGTACTTC,CSASRGASSYEQYF
.,.,TRBJ1-1,TRBV20-1,TGCAGTGCTAGAGTGATGGGTAGGGACACTGAAGCTTTCTTT,CSARVMGRDTEAFF
.,.,TRBJ1-5,TRBV2,TGTGCCAGCAGCGCAAGTAGTAGCAATCAGCCCCAGCATTTT,CASSASSSNQPQHF
.,.,TRBJ1-1,TRBV20-1,TGCAGTGCTAGAGAGTTGGGGGAGGGCACTGAAGCTTTCTTT,CSARELGEGTEAFF
many,TRBD2,TRBJ2-1,TRBV18,TGTGCCAGCTCAAGGACTAGTATCCATGAGCAGTTCTTC,CASSRTSIHEQFF
.,.,TRBJ2-4,TRBV2,TGTGCCAGCCTCGATGGGTTCATTCAGTACTTC,CASLDGFIQYF
.,.,TRBJ2-2,TRBV7-2,TGTGCCAGCAGCCCCAGTTGGGAGCTGTTTTTT,CASSPSWELFF
.,.,TRBJ1-6,TRBV11-3,TGTGCCAGCAGCTTAGCTAGAGATTCACCCCTCCACTTT,CASSLARDSPLHF
.,.,TRBJ1-6,TRBV6-5,TGTGCCAGCAGTTGGGGCCAGCGGAGATCACCCCTCCACTTT,CASSWGQRRSPLHF
many,TRBD1,TRBJ2-4,TRBV29-1,TGCAGCGTTGAAGAGCCCCAGGGGGAGCTCAAAAACATTCAGTACTTC,CSVEEPQGELKNIQYF
.,.,TRBJ2-7,TRBV7-8,TGTGCCAGCAATCCTAACGGGAGATACGGCGAGCAGTACTTC,CASNPNGRYGEQYF
.,.,TRBJ2-5,TRBV2,TGTGCCAGCAGTACAGGGTTTCGAGAGACCCAGTACTTC,CASSTGFRETQYF